This T cell receptor beta chain was recovered during a study of cytomegalovirus exposure and HLA in healthy donors. Per the germline V gene, CDR1 is LGHNA and CDR2 is YNFKEQ. The V and J ends lost 3 bases and 3 bases, in that order; junction bases with no gene match: 5. The CDR3 totals 16 residues. PCR employed 60 Vbeta and 13 Jbeta primers. Profiling relied on immunoSEQ multiplex PCR, and the TCRdb table lists in-frame clones only, not all of them. The table has approximately 190,000 clones, approximately 80% seen once; the top ten hold about 3%. General study findings and limits: Beyond CMV serostatus, there was no information to go on about immune exposure. Reportedly, TCR beta sequences accurately predicted HLA-A and HLA-B alleles in most subjects. Per published reports, the classifier diagnosed cytomegalovirus status with high specificity and sensitivity.

The donors comprised healthy bone marrow donors. As concerns this clone: Its antigen remains unknown.

Sequencing used PBMCs. The source of this sequence is a man aged 40-49 years in good health and CMV-seropositive. The chain couples TRBV4-2 to TRBJ2-1; TRBD2 matches 10 bases. CDR3 nucleotide sequence: TGTGCCAGCAGCCAGGTAGCGGGGGGTCTCTACAATGAGCAGTTCTTC. This encodes CASSQVAGGLYNEQFF.